The source of this TCR beta chain is a study of shared T cell receptors in the human thymus. Generated by immunoSEQ multiplex PCR, the TCRdb table keeps only in-frame clones and is missing some. In the table there are hundreds of thousands of clones, about 87% of which are singletons. The same sample was also used in a study of human thymus T cells. That source adds: The sample donors, healthy Finnish infants, were having corrective surgery for congenital heart defects. Thymic material originated from resections removed in the course of corrective heart surgery. The authors found apparently biased V and J gene usage in thymic and blood repertoires. Reports from related research described highly overlapping thymic repertoires among unrelated individuals.

The specimen was thymocytes. The source is a boy under three years old with a congenital heart defect.

The CDR3 loop is CAWSVMWASPRAQYF. The CDR3 DNA follows: TGTGCCTGGAGTGTAATGTGGGCTAGCCCTCGCGCGCAGTATTTT. The V call is TRBV30, the J call TRBJ2-3; possibly TRBD2 for D (5 bases). V lost 0 bases and J 10 bases, leaving 20 bases between the germline ends. This CDR3 has 15 amino acids. The germline CDR1 and CDR2 sequences are GTSNPN and SVGIG (reference sequence).